Below are 19 T cell receptor beta chains sequenced from a single sample in a study of blood T cell repertoires in COVID-19. Clones were read by immunoSEQ multiplex PCR, and TCRdb kept only the in-frame ones, dropping some. The data hold just under 300,000 clones, with 70% to 90% observed a single time. The sample was peripheral blood. The origin of the receptors is a man in his 70s with acute or convalescent COVID-19.

The gene calls are TRBV9 and TRBJ2-1; 11 positions match TRBD2. V lost 0 bases, J lost 8 bases, and 13 bases stayed unmatched. The CDR3 spans 18 residues. CDR1 SGDLS and CDR2 YYNGEE come from the germline V gene. CDR3 in amino acids: CASSVGGLAGGQGDEQFF. The DNA of the CDR3 is TGTGCCAGCAGCGTAGGTGGGCTAGCGGGGGGCCAAGGGGATGAGCAGTTCTTC.

CDR3 sequence: CASSVGGRGRGYGYTF. In DNA form, the CDR3 reads TGTGCCAGCAGCGTAGGAGGCAGGGGGCGAGGCTATGGCTACACCTTC. The chain is built from TRBV9 and TRBJ1-2; 8 nucleotides match TRBD1. J was trimmed by 4 bases and V by 0 bases; bases with no gene match: 8. This CDR3 is built from 16 residues. From germline, CDR1 is SGDLS and CDR2 YYNGEE.

CDR3 in DNA: TGCGCCAGCACGGAGGGGCCGGGACCCCAAGCCGAGCAGTACTTC. Its protein product is CASTEGPGPQAEQYF. This sequence joins TRBV5-1 and TRBJ2-7, with D possibly TRBD2 on 6 matching bases. CDR3 length: 15 residues. Trimming removed 6 bases from V and 6 bases from J, with 22 bases in between. Germline V gene lookup returns CDR1 SGHRS and CDR2 YFSETQ.

The chain has TRBV18 and TRBJ2-1; D is undetermined. There are 13 residues in the CDR3. V was trimmed by 2 bases and J by 5 bases, leaving 7 bases between them. Germline CDR1 is KGHSH and CDR2 is LQKENI. The CDR3 here is CASSPEAHNEQFF. The CDR3, as DNA: TGTGCCAGCTCACCAGAGGCCCACAATGAGCAGTTCTTC.

J is TRBJ1-1 and V is TRBV5-6; no definite D call. Germline CDR1 reads SGHDT; CDR2 reads YYEEEE. The CDR3 is 15 amino acids. The ends were cut back, 0 bases at V and 2 bases at J, with 11 bases in the middle. The CDR3 region has the DNA TGTGCCAGCAGCTTGGTCCGTCAGTTTAACACTGAAGCTTTCTTT. Translated: CASSLVRQFNTEAFF.

The chain recombines TRBV14 with TRBJ1-2; D ambiguous. The length of the CDR3 is 13 residues. Trimming stripped 2 bases from V and 2 bases from J, with 6 bases between. CDR1 SGHDN and CDR2 FVKESK come from the germline V gene. This CDR3 reads CASSQFINYGYTF. The CDR3 DNA reads as TGTGCCAGCAGCCAATTCATCAACTATGGCTACACCTTC.

The sample holds a few counts of this clone. The chain links TRBV5-1 to TRBJ1-2; D remains ambiguous. The CDR3 covers 14 residues. The V gene's germline CDR1 is SGHRS and CDR2 YFSETQ. The V end was cut by 0 bases, the J end by 2 bases, with 8 bases between. The CDR3: CASSLAEGNYGYTF. The DNA of the CDR3 is TGCGCCAGCAGCTTGGCTGAGGGAAACTATGGCTACACCTTC.

The chain employs TRBV2 and TRBJ1-4, with D perhaps TRBD1 (5 bases). CDR3 length: 13 residues. Between the trimmed V and J ends, which lost 3 bases and 5 bases, there was a span of 7 bases. The germline CDR1 and CDR2 sequences are SNHLY and FYNNEI. CDR3 residues: CASSEYRNEKLFF. The CDR3 coding sequence is TGTGCCAGCAGTGAGTACAGGAATGAAAAACTGTTTTTT.

This chain joins TRBV19 and TRBJ1-1; 7 bases are a match to TRBD1. Germline CDR1 reads LNHDA; CDR2 reads SQIVND (reference sequence). Trimming cost V 5 bases and J 4 bases; bases outside gene matches: 4. The CDR3 length is 13 residues. In nucleotides, the CDR3 is TGTGCCAGTAGTGACAGGGTGGTCACTGAAGCTTTCTTT. This encodes CASSDRVVTEAFF.

This clone was observed a handful of times. The J gene is TRBJ1-2, the V gene TRBV5-1; TRBD1 matches at 11 bases. Germline V gives CDR1 SGHRS, CDR2 YFSETQ. The ends lost 4 bases at V and 4 bases at J; junction bases unmatched: 6. There are 15 residues in the CDR3. CDR3 nucleotide sequence: TGCGCCAGCAGCCAGGACAGGGGGCGCGCCTATGGCTACACCTTC. Translation gives CASSQDRGRAYGYTF.

This rearrangement joins TRBV4-1 to TRBJ2-5, with a possible D match to TRBD1 (5 bases). This CDR3 has 14 amino acids. Germline CDR1 MGHRA, CDR2 YSYEKL. Trimming took 1 base from V and 5 from J, leaving 11 bases between them. Written as DNA, the CDR3 is TGCGCCAGCAGCCAAGGGGGCAGAGGCGAGACCCAGTACTTC. Translated, it gives CASSQGGRGETQYF.

The V gene is TRBV28, the J gene TRBJ2-1, with 11 bases aligning to TRBD2. Losses at the gene ends were 6 bases for V and 0 bases for J; bases not matched to a gene: 4. The CDR3 totals 16 residues. CDR1 and CDR2 from the germline V gene are MDHEN and SYDVKM. In nucleotides, the CDR3 is TGTGCCAGCAGGCTAGCGGGAGGTTACTCCTACAATGAGCAGTTCTTC. Encoded protein: CASRLAGGYSYNEQFF.

Concerning this clone itself: A read error may explain this, as a much larger clone is one base away. The chain has TRBV7-8 and TRBJ2-3; D not certain. CDR3 length: 14 residues. Trimming took 1 base from V and 0 from J, leaving 5 bases between them. Germline V gene lookup returns CDR1 SGHVS and CDR2 FQNEAQ. The CDR3 protein is CASSLGASTDTQYF. CDR3 nucleotide sequence: TGTGCCAGCAGCTTAGGGGCTAGCACAGATACGCAGTATTTT.

The J gene is TRBJ2-2, the V gene TRBV30; no reliable D call. Germline CDR1 is GTSNPN and CDR2 is SVGIG (reference sequence). The CDR3 runs 14 residues. V was trimmed by 2 bases and J by 1 base, leaving 8 bases between them. This CDR3 is CAWSLRVNTGELFF. Written as DNA, the CDR3 is TGTGCCTGGAGTCTCCGGGTGAACACCGGGGAGCTGTTTTTT. The full variable domain, in which reference TRBV30 and TRBJ2-2 provide the parts outside the CDR3, is SQTIHQWPATLVQPVGSPLSLECTVEGTSNPNLYWYRQAAGRGLQLLFYSVGIGQISSEVPQNLSASRPQDRQFILSSKKLLLSDSGFYLCAWSLRVNTGELFFGEGSRLTVL.

The chain joins TRBV5-3 to TRBJ1-5; D is possibly TRBD1 (5 bases). TRBV5-3 falls under the ORF class, with uncertain function. The CDR3 loop spans 14 amino acids. V was pared by 10 bases and J by 1 base, with 15 bases between. Here the CDR3 DNA reads TGTGCCTTGGGACCTGGGAGGAGCAATCAGCCCCAGCATTTT. Its translation is CALGPGRSNQPQHF.

This clone has a single count. The chain is built from TRBV27 and TRBJ1-3, with a tentative D call TRBD1 (5 bases). Between the trimmed V and J ends, which lost 2 bases and 4 bases, there was a span of 9 bases. Germline lookup yields CDR1 MNHEY and CDR2 SMNVEV (reference sequence). The CDR3 length is 14 residues. CDR3 sequence (DNA): TGTGCCAGCAGTTTACGGGGGAACGGAAACACCATATATTTT. Translated, it gives CASSLRGNGNTIYF.

V gene TRBV6-2 or TRBV6-3 combines with J gene TRBJ2-1; 9 bases match TRBD2. CDR1 is MNHEY, CDR2 SVGEGT, per germline. V was clipped by 1 base and J by 7 bases; unmatched bases: 8. This CDR3 contains 16 residues. DNA for the CDR3: TGTGCCAGCAGTTACTTGGGACTAGCCTCTTCGAATGAGCAGTTCTTC. Its protein is CASSYLGLASSNEQFF.

This chain connects TRBV9 to TRBJ2-1, with D tentatively TRBD1 (6 bases). Germline values: CDR1 SGDLS, CDR2 YYNGEE. The germline V and J ends were trimmed by 2 bases and 4 bases, with 10 bases remaining between them. The CDR3 runs 14 residues. CDR3 sequence: CASSVQGKYNEQFF. The CDR3 DNA reads as TGTGCCAGCAGCGTCCAGGGGAAGTACAATGAGCAGTTCTTC.

This chain uses TRBV11-2 with TRBJ1-2; D ambiguous. The germline V gene has CDR1 SGHAT and CDR2 FQNNGV. The CDR3 is made up of 12 amino acids. V was shortened by 2 bases and J by 7 bases, with 8 bases between the two germline ends. As DNA, the CDR3 is TGTGCCAGCAGCTTAAACGGTTTTGGCTACACCTTC. Translation gives CASSLNGFGYTF. The whole variable domain, remainder taken from reference TRBV11-2 and TRBJ1-2, is EAGVAQSPRYKIIEKRQSVAFWCNPISGHATLYWYQQILGQGPKLLIQFQNNGVVDDSQLPKDRFSAERLKGVDSTLKIQPAKLEDSAVYLCASSLNGFGYTFGSGTRLTVV.